A selection of T cell receptor beta chains follows, all from one sample in a study of blood T cells in healthy people across ages. TCRdb reprocessed the 5' RACE reads via MiXCR and lists one record per CDR3 protein. There are hundreds of thousands of distinct CDR3 sequences in the sample; 20% to 25% occur only once, and under 4% lies in the top ten. The sequencing input was blood. These receptors came from a man aged 65 to 79 in good health. The CDR3 runs from the conserved cysteine through the conserved F or W. The D gene is left open where the match is weak.

J	V	D	CDR3
TRBJ1-5	TRBV11-3	-	CASSLHPGPGVRPQHF
-	TRBV6-1	-	CASSLPDSLQFF
TRBJ2-3	TRBV6-5	-	CASRTFQGIPDTQYF
TRBJ2-7	TRBV7-2	TRBD2	CASSLVFTAGATTEQYF
TRBJ2-3	TRBV20-1	-	CSASSPSTDTQYF
TRBJ1-3	TRBV28	-	CASSFGGLSSGNTIYF
TRBJ2-1	TRBV20-1	TRBD2	CSAPRGGRNNEQFF
TRBJ1-1	TRBV5-6	-	CASSLSGGVTEAFF
TRBJ2-5	TRBV7-6	-	CASTSVGWIQETQYF
TRBJ2-7	TRBV20-1	-	CSAHPAQGYEQYF
TRBJ2-7	TRBV20-1	TRBD2	CSARDVGTSRGEQYF
TRBJ1-5	TRBV24-1	-	CATSDIDSNQPQHF
TRBJ1-4	TRBV24-1	TRBD1	CATSDRDSTNEKLFF
TRBJ2-2	TRBV6-5	-	CASRGADTGELFF
TRBJ2-1	TRBV20-1	-	CSARDRLGAIYNEQFF
TRBJ2-1	TRBV7-9	-	CASSSRRETGNEQFF
TRBJ2-1	TRBV7-2	TRBD1	CASSPTQGALYNEQFF
TRBJ2-2	TRBV14	-	CASSKNTGELFF
TRBJ2-5	TRBV10-3	-	CAISAVAHQETQYF
TRBJ1-4	TRBV4-2	TRBD1	CASSAYRGTNEELFF
TRBJ1-5	TRBV27	-	CASSFGTDSNQPQHF
TRBJ2-7	TRBV6-2/TRBV6-3	-	CASSYSGPSYEQYF
TRBJ2-7	TRBV20-1	-	CSARDEYEQYF
TRBJ2-2	TRBV7-3	-	CASSPTPYTGELFF
TRBJ2-4	TRBV5-1	-	CASSLQAGSKNIQYF
TRBJ2-3	TRBV25-1	TRBD2	CASSSPGLAGADTQYF
TRBJ1-2	TRBV20-1	-	CSASTGVGYGYTF
TRBJ2-2	TRBV3-1	-	CASSQVTPTGELFF
TRBJ1-4	TRBV5-1	-	CASSLNSHNEKLFF
TRBJ2-2	TRBV12-3/TRBV12-4	-	CASSFPGGELFF
TRBJ1-2	TRBV4-1	-	CASSQGFTGLGNYGYTF
TRBJ2-1	TRBV20-1	TRBD2	CSASSGTSGSLSSYNEQFF
TRBJ2-1	TRBV4-1	TRBD1	CASSQGQLSYNEQFF
TRBJ2-3	TRBV6-5	TRBD1	CASSSLGTGTTDTQYF
TRBJ2-7	TRBV24-1	TRBD1	CATSDSTEGTGRSYEQYF
TRBJ2-2	TRBV21-1	-	CASNKGGEGQGARITGELFF
TRBJ2-1	TRBV20-1	-	CSAYPSGTKGKEQFF
TRBJ2-3	TRBV2	-	CASTLTSDTQYF
TRBJ2-3	TRBV18	TRBD2	CASSPNRGLAGTDTQYF
TRBJ2-5	TRBV7-9	-	CASSLNGGETQYF
TRBJ2-1	TRBV20-1	-	CSARSSAGSGEQFF
TRBJ2-5	TRBV6-5	TRBD2	CASSYSRLAGGETQYF
TRBJ2-7	TRBV7-8	-	CASTLESGSGYEQYF
TRBJ1-2	TRBV5-1	TRBD1	CASSLDSTGVIGYTF
TRBJ2-6	TRBV6-1	-	CASSGAAGANVLTF